The T cell receptor (beta chain) described here comes from a study of cytomegalovirus exposure and HLA in healthy donors. Whole-study results and caveats: A later look showed TCR association rates differing by HLA locus, highest for DRB1 and lowest for HLA-C.

The CDR3 totals 17 residues. The donors gave bone marrow, and they were healthy. Only one count was recorded for this clone. What it recognizes is unknown. This PCR relied on a set of 60 Vbeta primers and 13 Jbeta primers. The repertoire was sequenced with immunoSEQ multiplex PCR; TCRdb's copy has only in-frame clones and lacks some. This sample yields 95,000 to 100,000 clones, of which about 70% are seen a single time; 1.5% to 2% belongs to the top ten. This receptor was obtained from a woman aged 40 to 50 in good health and CMV-seronegative. The sequencing sample was made of PBMCs. V usage is TRBV21-1 and J usage is TRBJ1-6. TRBV21-1 is an annotated pseudogene. This CDR3 reads CASSTHLPSSYNSPLHF. For the CDR3, the DNA is TGTGCCAGCAGCACCCACCTCCCGAGCTCCTATAATTCACCCCTCCACTTT.